Shown below are 9 T cell receptor beta chains from a single sample sequenced in a study of T-cell reconstitution after alpha-beta-depleted transplantation in children. As it was prepared, the TCRbeta library received unique molecular identifiers. MiXCR was run by TCRdb on the PCR reads, yielding one entry per CDR3 protein. The sample lists around 250,000 distinct CDR3 sequences; over 20% were seen once. The material sequenced was PBMCs, taken before TCRalphabeta/CD19-depleted stem cell transplant. The receptors originated from a girl aged 2 to 10 with Fanconi anemia, due to receive a stem cell transplant.

This clonotype was seen a handful of times. V usage is TRBV7-9 and J usage is TRBJ1-1; D gene unclear. This CDR3 region has 14 residues. The ends were cut back, 2 bases at V and 8 bases at J, with 15 bases in the middle. Germline loops: CDR1 SEHNR, CDR2 FQNEAQ (reference sequence). DNA of the CDR3: TGTGCCAGCAGCTTATTGGCGACTACGGGAGAAGCTTTCTTT. Its translation: CASSLLATTGEAFF.

V gene TRBV29-1 combines with J gene TRBJ2-1; TRBD2 matches at 9 bases. The CDR3 loop spans 12 amino acids. Germline lookup yields CDR1 SQVTM and CDR2 ANQGSEA. The DNA for the CDR3 is TGCAGGGCTAGCGGGGACTACAATGAGCAGTTCTTC. Translated, it gives CRASGDYNEQFF.

This clonotype was counted at least ten times. V is TRBV27 and J is TRBJ2-3; 15 positions match TRBD2. Germline V gene lookup returns CDR1 MNHEY and CDR2 SMNVEV (reference sequence). The CDR3 contains 17 residues. J gave up 8 bases and V 5 bases, and 11 bases lay outside the gene matches. The CDR3 is CASSVQKGLAGGGTQYF. CDR3 sequence (DNA): TGTGCCAGCAGTGTCCAAAAAGGACTAGCGGGAGGGGGTACGCAGTATTTT.

This clonotype came up a few times. The rearrangement uses TRBV27 and TRBJ2-5, with D perhaps given as TRBD1 or TRBD2 (5 bases each). V was cut by 3 bases and J by 3 bases, with 11 bases left in between. CDR1 MNHEY and CDR2 SMNVEV come from the germline V gene (reference sequence). The CDR3 runs 14 residues. For the CDR3, the DNA is TGTGCCAGCAGTTTGAATTTGGGGGAAGAGACCCAGTACTTC. Translated, it gives CASSLNLGEETQYF.

The chain links TRBV29-1 to TRBJ2-2, with no clear D. This CDR3 has 12 residues. Trimming shortened V by 3 bases and J by 4 bases, and 6 bases separated the two germline ends. CDR1 is SQVTM and CDR2 is ANQGSEA in the germline V gene. CDR3 protein: CSVDPSTGELFF. Here the CDR3 DNA reads TGCAGCGTTGATCCGTCCACCGGGGAGCTGTTTTTT.

At least ten counts were recorded for this clonotype. The chain recombines TRBV20-1 with TRBJ1-3, with D perhaps matching TRBD1 (5 bases). This CDR3 comprises 13 residues. V was cut by 4 bases and J by 4 bases, with 11 bases left in between. The germline V gene has CDR1 DFQATT and CDR2 SNEGSKA (reference sequence). DNA for the CDR3: TGCAGTGCTACCCGGGACGGCGGAAACACCATATATTTT. Translated: CSATRDGGNTIYF.

This clonotype was recorded many times. The rearrangement uses TRBV18 and TRBJ2-5; D is uncertain. The length of the CDR3 is 11 residues. Trimming removed 2 bases at V and 4 bases at J, with 2 bases between. The germline CDR1 and CDR2 sequences are KGHSH and LQKENI. CDR3 bases: TGTGCCAGCTCACCATCAGAGACCCAGTACTTC. It codes for CASSPSETQYF.

Many counts were recorded for this clonotype. V usage is TRBV6-5 and J usage is TRBJ2-1; D call uncertain. The CDR3 runs to 15 residues. With 4 bases removed from V and 0 bases from J, the gap between germline ends came to 10 bases. Germline V gene lookup returns CDR1 MNHEY and CDR2 SVGAGI. CDR3 protein: CASSLFPSSYNEQFF. Here the CDR3 DNA reads TGTGCCAGCAGTTTATTCCCGTCCTCCTACAATGAGCAGTTCTTC.

The chain recombines TRBV6-1 with TRBJ1-4, with TRBD1 identical over 11 bases. The V gene's germline CDR1 is MNHNS and CDR2 SASEGT. The CDR3 contains 14 residues. J lost 6 bases, V lost 6 bases, and 3 bases had no gene match. CDR3 region: CASSRTGGDEKLFF. CDR3 DNA sequence: TGTGCCAGCAGCCGGACAGGGGGCGATGAAAAACTGTTTTTT.